The entry below gives a single T cell receptor beta chain sequence along with its context. The V gene lost 7 bases and the J gene lost 3 bases, with 19 bases spanning the gap. Germline CDR1 SNHLY, CDR2 FYNNEI. The CDR3 has 16 amino acids. The table came from immunoSEQ multiplex PCR; TCRdb's copy has only in-frame clones and leaves some out. The data show 200,000 or so clones, around 93% seen once. These data are taken from a study of control samples from healthy donors and cancer patients. The chain employs TRBV2 and TRBJ1-3; tentatively, D is TRBD1 (5 bases). The sequencing input was blood. The receptor comes from a young man in good health. Here the CDR3 reads CASTGGLGGGGNTIYF. The CDR3 nucleotides are TGTGCCAGCACCGGCGGATTGGGGGGGGGTGGAAACACCATATATTTT.